A single sample is the source of the 27 T cell receptor beta chains below, sequenced in a study of blood T cell repertoires in COVID-19. TCRdb keeps only in-frame clones here, not all; method: immunoSEQ multiplex PCR. Among about 410,000 clones listed, approximately 89% were seen once. Input material: peripheral blood. The receptors were sampled from a woman between 40 and 50 years old with COVID-19, enrolled during active disease.

This clone was observed a handful of times. J is TRBJ1-2 and V is TRBV7-9, with D perhaps TRBD1 (6 bases). V dropped 0 bases and J dropped 6 bases, with 8 bases sitting between them. Germline-derived CDR1 and CDR2 are SEHNR and FQNEAQ (reference sequence). This CDR3 contains 13 residues. The CDR3 loop is CASSLAGDNGYTF. The CDR3 region has the DNA TGTGCCAGCAGCTTAGCAGGGGACAATGGCTACACCTTC. The whole variable domain, filled in from reference TRBV7-9 and TRBJ1-2, reads DTGVSQNPRHKITKRGQNVTFRCDPISEHNRLYWYRQTLGQGPEFLTYFQNEAQLEKSRLLSDRFSAERPKGSFSTLEIQRTEQGDSAMYLCASSLAGDNGYTFGSGTRLTVV.

The chain couples TRBV27 to TRBJ1-2, with 8 nucleotides matching TRBD1. V was clipped by 3 bases and J by 1 base; unmatched bases: 13. In germline, CDR1 is MNHEY, CDR2 SMNVEV (reference sequence). There are 18 residues in the CDR3. CDR3 sequence (DNA): TGTGCCAGCAGTTTCGGCAGGGGGCAATCCTCCCTTAACTATGGCTACACCTTC. Encoded protein: CASSFGRGQSSLNYGYTF.

The gene calls are TRBV7-8 and TRBJ1-1; 11 bases are a match to TRBD1. CDR3 length: 14 residues. Germline V gene sequence: CDR1 SGHVS, CDR2 FQNEAQ. Trimming took 2 bases from V and 6 from J; bases not matched to a gene: 2. The CDR3 is CASSLMGQGAEAFF. CDR3 nucleotide sequence: TGTGCCAGCAGCTTAATGGGACAGGGGGCTGAAGCTTTCTTT.

The gene calls are TRBV5-1 and TRBJ2-3; TRBD2 aligns across 11 bases. V shed 4 bases and J 0 bases; nucleotides not matched to a gene: 4. The CDR3 has 16 residues. Per the germline V gene, CDR1 is SGHRS and CDR2 is YFSETQ. Here the CDR3 DNA reads TGCGCCAGCAGCCCCGGGACTAGCGGTAGCACAGATACGCAGTATTTT. This sequence encodes CASSPGTSGSTDTQYF.

J is TRBJ1-1 and V is TRBV5-1; possibly TRBD1 for D (6 bases). The V gene's germline CDR1 is SGHRS and CDR2 YFSETQ. Between the trimmed V and J ends, which lost 3 bases and 2 bases, there was a span of 14 bases. This CDR3 is 15 amino acids long. CDR3 amino acids: CASSSGTTTNTEAFF. The CDR3 region has the DNA TGCGCCAGCAGCTCCGGGACAACGACAAACACTGAAGCTTTCTTT. Full variable domain (remainder filled in from reference TRBV5-1 and TRBJ1-1): KAGVTQTPRYLIKTRGQQVTLSCSPISGHRSVSWYQQTPGQGLQFLFEYFSETQRNKGNFPGRFSGRQFSNSRSEMNVSTLELGDSALYLCASSSGTTTNTEAFFGQGTRLTVV.

This chain joins TRBV28 and TRBJ2-7; 11 positions match TRBD2. Germline V gene data show CDR1 as MDHEN and CDR2 as SYDVKM. V shed 3 bases and J 4 bases; nucleotides not matched to a gene: 14. This CDR3 has 18 residues. CDR3 loop: CASSLDPVTSGNPYEQYF. The DNA of the CDR3 is TGTGCCAGCAGTTTGGATCCGGTGACTAGCGGGAATCCTTACGAGCAGTACTTC.

This clone appeared once. V is TRBV5-1 and J is TRBJ1-6; weak D call: TRBD1 (5 bases). Trimming removed 0 bases at V and 9 bases at J, with 16 bases between. Germline CDR1 is SGHRS and CDR2 is YFSETQ. The CDR3 runs to 16 residues. This CDR3 is CASSLAGIQVGSPLHF. The CDR3 nucleotides read TGCGCCAGCAGCTTGGCAGGGATCCAGGTGGGTTCACCCCTCCACTTT.

This clone was recorded once. The chain couples TRBV9 to TRBJ2-7; D is perhaps TRBD1 (5 bases). The CDR3 has 15 residues. Germline CDR1 SGDLS, CDR2 YYNGEE. Trimming removed 0 bases from V and 6 bases from J, with 16 bases in between. This CDR3 reads CASSVDGQGYGEQYF. CDR3 sequence (DNA): TGTGCCAGCAGCGTAGATGGTCAGGGTTATGGCGAGCAGTACTTC.

The genes are TRBV6-5 and TRBJ1-4; D is unresolved. The germline CDR1 and CDR2 sequences are MNHEY and SVGAGI. The CDR3 extends over 16 amino acids. V lost 1 base, J lost 8 bases, and 17 bases lay in between. The chain's CDR3 is CASSYFGRQEKEKLFF. In DNA form, the CDR3 reads TGTGCCAGCAGTTACTTCGGCCGGCAGGAAAAGGAAAAACTGTTTTTT.

The chain employs TRBV19 and TRBJ1-5; 7 bases map to TRBD1. Trimming took 3 bases from V and 0 from J; bases not matched to a gene: 5. The CDR3 extends over 16 amino acids. Germline CDR1 is LNHDA and CDR2 is SQIVND (reference sequence). The CDR3: CASSMVTGFSNQPQHF. The CDR3 nucleotides are TGTGCCAGTAGTATGGTGACAGGGTTTAGCAATCAGCCCCAGCATTTT.

This chain connects TRBV28 to TRBJ2-7; 9 positions match TRBD2. The CDR3 length is 16 residues. V dropped 6 bases and J dropped 5; count of bases not matched to a gene: 14. Germline CDR1 MDHEN, CDR2 SYDVKM. CDR3 DNA sequence: TGTGCCAGCAGCTCACGCGTGGGACTAGCATTCCACGAGCAGTACTTC. This sequence encodes CASSSRVGLAFHEQYF. The entire variable domain, with the rest obtained from reference TRBV28 and TRBJ2-7, is as follows: DVKVTQSSRYLVKRTGEKVFLECVQDMDHENMFWYRQDPGLGLRLIYFSYDVKMKEKGDIPEGYSVSREKKERFSLILESASTNQTSMYLCASSSRVGLAFHEQYFGPGTRLTVT.

The chain joins TRBV5-1 to TRBJ2-7, with 7 bases matching TRBD1. The V gene end was trimmed by 6 bases and the J gene end by 5 bases; junction bases not matched to a gene: 11. CDR3 size: 14 residues. Per germline, CDR1 SGHRS and CDR2 YFSETQ. CDR3 bases: TGCGCCAGCACCAATGACAGGGCGGCAAACGAGCAGTACTTC. The encoded protein is CASTNDRAANEQYF.

This clone came up once. The rearrangement uses TRBV15 and TRBJ1-5; D gene ambiguous. CDR1 LNHNV and CDR2 YYDKDF come from the germline V gene (reference sequence). The CDR3 contains 14 residues. Deletions cut 1 base from V and 1 base from J, with 5 bases between. The chain's CDR3 is CATSRGQSNQPQHF. In DNA, the CDR3 is TGTGCCACCAGCAGAGGGCAGAGCAATCAGCCCCAGCATTTT.

This sequence joins TRBV6-4 and TRBJ2-2, with 7 bases lining up with TRBD2. The ends lost 9 bases at V and 5 bases at J; junction bases unmatched: 12. Germline V gene lookup returns CDR1 MRHNA and CDR2 SNTAGT. There are 15 residues in the CDR3. Here the CDR3 reads CASTESGVGTGELFF. In DNA form, the CDR3 reads TGTGCCAGTACCGAAAGCGGGGTCGGGACCGGGGAGCTGTTTTTT.

This chain joins TRBV21-1 and TRBJ1-1; TRBD1 is the table's D call and was not checked against the DNA. TRBV21-1 is assigned pseudogene status. The CDR3 length is 18 residues. As DNA, the CDR3 is TGTGCCAGCAGCGCCCCGGGACACTTCCACTCGAAAAACACTGAAGCTTTCTTT. It specifies CASSAPGHFHSKNTEAFF.

V and J are TRBV5-1 and TRBJ2-5; a weak D match, TRBD1 (6 bases). This CDR3 is built from 14 residues. CDR1 and CDR2 from the germline V gene are SGHRS and YFSETQ. Trimming pared 3 bases from V and 1 base from J, leaving 10 bases between. DNA of the CDR3: TGCGCCAGCAGCTCTCAGGGGTTCCAAGAGACCCAGTACTTC. Its translation is CASSSQGFQETQYF.

This chain uses TRBV5-1 with TRBJ1-1, with 10 bases that match TRBD1. The CDR3 consists of 15 residues. Trimming cost V 5 bases and J 6 bases; bases outside gene matches: 10. From germline, CDR1 is SGHRS and CDR2 YFSETQ. Written as DNA, the CDR3 is TGCGCCAGCAGGACCGGGGACAGGGGAAGCGCTGAAGCTTTCTTT. The encoded protein is CASRTGDRGSAEAFF.

This chain joins TRBV2 and TRBJ2-1; TRBD1 is a possible D gene (5 bases). The CDR3 extends over 11 amino acids. CDR1 and CDR2 (germline): SNHLY, FYNNEI. V was shortened by 1 base and J by 15 bases, with 10 bases between the two germline ends. CDR3 loop: CASSEGRVRFF. In DNA, the CDR3 is TGTGCCAGCAGTGAAGGCAGGGTACGGTTCTTC.

This chain links TRBV28 with TRBJ2-5, with D unclear. The V gene's germline CDR1 is MDHEN and CDR2 SYDVKM. V dropped 5 bases and J dropped 2 bases, with 12 bases sitting between them. There are 14 residues in the CDR3. The chain's CDR3 is CASSPLQAQETQYF. CDR3 DNA: TGTGCCAGCAGTCCCCTCCAAGCTCAAGAGACCCAGTACTTC. Combining the CDR3 with reference TRBV28 and TRBJ2-5 gives the whole variable domain DVKVTQSSRYLVKRTGEKVFLECVQDMDHENMFWYRQDPGLGLRLIYFSYDVKMKEKGDIPEGYSVSREKKERFSLILESASTNQTSMYLCASSPLQAQETQYFGPGTRLLVL.

CDR3 sequence: CASSPVTANTEAFF. The CDR3 DNA sequence: TGTGCCAGCAGCCCCGTGACAGCGAACACTGAAGCTTTCTTT. The V call is TRBV5-4, the J call TRBJ1-1; D might be TRBD1 (5 bases). This CDR3 region has 14 residues. The germline CDR1 and CDR2 sequences are SGHNT and YYREEE (reference sequence). V shed 4 bases and J shed 1 base, with 11 bases lying between them. Looking up the rest from reference TRBV5-4 and TRBJ1-1 gives the full variable domain: ETGVTQSPTHLIKTRGQQVTLRCSSQSGHNTVSWYQQALGQGPQFIFQYYREEENGRGNFPPRFSGLQFPNYSSELNVNALELDDSALYLCASSPVTANTEAFFGQGTRLTVV.

This clone was seen a handful of times. The chain uses TRBV4-2 and TRBJ1-1; no definite D call. Per the germline V gene, CDR1 is LGHNA and CDR2 is YNFKEQ. The V and J ends lost 1 base and 4 bases respectively, with 7 bases between them. The CDR3 is made up of 13 amino acids. CDR3 residues: CASSQVGGTEAFF. The DNA for the CDR3 is TGTGCCAGCAGCCAAGTGGGAGGCACTGAAGCTTTCTTT.

This rearrangement joins TRBV2 to TRBJ1-2; maybe TRBD1 (5 bases). Per the germline V gene, CDR1 is SNHLY and CDR2 is FYNNEI. The germline V and J ends were trimmed by 6 bases and 3 bases, with 11 bases remaining between them. The CDR3 loop spans 13 amino acids. The CDR3: CASSDSAYYGYTF. The DNA of the CDR3 is TGTGCCAGCAGCGACAGTGCATACTATGGCTACACCTTC.

The chain links TRBV11-2 to TRBJ2-7; D might be TRBD2 (5 bases). The CDR3 extends over 14 amino acids. CDR1 and CDR2 from the germline V gene are SGHAT and FQNNGV. Trimming took off 3 bases at V and 3 bases at J, with 12 bases between the two ends. The CDR3 coding sequence is TGTGCCAGCAGCTTGAACGGGGTGGGCTACGAGCAGTACTTC. Residues: CASSLNGVGYEQYF.

CDR3 coding DNA: TGTGCCAGCAGCCCCGCCCAGGGCGAGCAGTACTTC. Amino acids: CASSPAQGEQYF. The chain is built from TRBV11-2 and TRBJ2-7; possibly TRBD1 for D (5 bases). This CDR3 spans 12 amino acids. Trimming stripped 5 bases from V and 6 bases from J, with 11 bases between. Germline-derived CDR1 and CDR2 are SGHAT and FQNNGV.

The rearrangement joins TRBV28 to TRBJ1-5; TRBD1 aligns across 7 bases. Germline CDR1 and CDR2: MDHEN and SYDVKM. Trimming at V came to 4 bases and at J to 1 base, leaving 4 bases not matched to a gene. CDR3 length equals 15 residues. CDR3 residues: CASSSTGISNQPQHF. DNA for the CDR3: TGTGCCAGCAGTTCGACAGGGATCAGCAATCAGCCCCAGCATTTT.

The rearrangement uses TRBV19 and TRBJ1-3, with D unresolved. Germline values: CDR1 LNHDA, CDR2 SQIVND (reference sequence). V gave up 0 bases and J gave up 0 bases, with 12 bases separating them. The CDR3 consists of 17 residues. The CDR3 here is CASSIDSTANSGNTIYF. In nucleotides, the CDR3 is TGTGCCAGTAGTATAGACTCGACTGCCAACTCTGGAAACACCATATATTTT.

The rearrangement joins TRBV2 to TRBJ2-1, with D perhaps TRBD2 (5 bases). Germline CDR1 SNHLY, CDR2 FYNNEI. The CDR3 consists of 15 residues. V lost 6 bases and J 6 bases, leaving 18 bases between the germline ends. The CDR3, as DNA: TGTGCCAGCAGAGTATTCGAGGGTCTAAGCAATGAGCAGTTCTTC. Translation: CASRVFEGLSNEQFF.